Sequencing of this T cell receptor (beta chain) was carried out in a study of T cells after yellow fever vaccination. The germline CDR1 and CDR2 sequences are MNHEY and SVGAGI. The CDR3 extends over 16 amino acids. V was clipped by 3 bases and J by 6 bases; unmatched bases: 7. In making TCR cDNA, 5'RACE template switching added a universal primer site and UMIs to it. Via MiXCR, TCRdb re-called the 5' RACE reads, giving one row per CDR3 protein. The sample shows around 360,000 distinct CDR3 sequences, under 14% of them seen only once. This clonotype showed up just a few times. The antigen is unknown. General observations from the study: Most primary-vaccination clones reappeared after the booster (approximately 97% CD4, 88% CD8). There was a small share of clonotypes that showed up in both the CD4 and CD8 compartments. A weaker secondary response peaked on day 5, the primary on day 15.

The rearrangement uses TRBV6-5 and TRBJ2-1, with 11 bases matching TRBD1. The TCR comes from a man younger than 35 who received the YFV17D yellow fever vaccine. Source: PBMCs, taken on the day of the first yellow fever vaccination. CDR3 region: CASSYPGGTGGNEQFF. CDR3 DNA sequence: TGTGCCAGCAGTTATCCGGGGGGGACAGGGGGCAATGAGCAGTTCTTC.